Below are 28 T cell receptor beta chains sequenced from a single sample in a study of blood T cell repertoires in COVID-19. The method was immunoSEQ multiplex PCR; TCRdb's version includes in-frame clones alone and lacks a portion of them. The sample yields roughly 150,000 clones, around four fifths seen once. The source material was peripheral blood. These receptors were obtained from an elderly woman with COVID-19, enrolled during active disease.

Remarks on this clone: Other DNA sequences in this specimen translate into the identical CDR3. CDR3 residues: CASSLLAGETQYF. The CDR3 nucleotides are TGCGCCAGCAGCTTACTAGCGGGAGAGACCCAGTACTTC. The chain couples TRBV5-1 to TRBJ2-5, with 9 positions matching TRBD2. Losses at the gene ends were 2 bases for V and 4 bases for J; bases not matched to a gene: 0. The germline gives CDR1 SGHRS, CDR2 YFSETQ. This CDR3 region has 13 residues.

This clone has a handful of counts. V and J are TRBV28 and TRBJ2-7, with 9 bases matching TRBD2. After removal of 3 bases from V and 6 bases from J, the junction contained 12 bases not matched to a gene. The length of the CDR3 is 16 residues. Germline loops: CDR1 MDHEN, CDR2 SYDVKM. The CDR3 loop is CASSFRIAGVRLEQYF. The CDR3 coding sequence is TGTGCCAGCAGTTTCCGTATAGCGGGAGTAAGGCTCGAGCAGTACTTC. Filled out from reference TRBV28 and TRBJ2-7, the complete variable domain reads DVKVTQSSRYLVKRTGEKVFLECVQDMDHENMFWYRQDPGLGLRLIYFSYDVKMKEKGDIPEGYSVSREKKERFSLILESASTNQTSMYLCASSFRIAGVRLEQYFGPGTRLTVT.

The gene calls are TRBV15 and TRBJ2-3; TRBD1 matches 9 bases. Germline V lookup: CDR1 LNHNV, CDR2 YYDKDF (reference sequence). The CDR3 is 13 residues long. V was pared by 8 bases and J by 3 bases, with 3 bases of the junction left unmatched. CDR3 sequence reads: CATAQGATDTQYF. DNA of the CDR3: TGTGCCACCGCACAGGGGGCAACAGATACGCAGTATTTT.

The chain uses TRBV2 and TRBJ2-5; 7 positions match TRBD1. Germline V gene sequence: CDR1 SNHLY, CDR2 FYNNEI. V gave up 9 bases and J gave up 4 bases; unmatched junction bases: 17. The CDR3 extends over 16 amino acids. The CDR3 sequence is CASIRSLQGFGETQYF. The CDR3 DNA follows: TGTGCCAGTATCAGATCCCTACAGGGGTTTGGAGAGACCCAGTACTTC.

This clone was recorded a few times. Distinct nucleotide sequences in the sample also encode this CDR3. The chain links TRBV28 to TRBJ1-4; the D gene is possibly TRBD1 (6 bases). The CDR3 runs 14 residues. V was trimmed by 2 bases and J by 4 bases, leaving 8 bases between them. Germline values: CDR1 MDHEN, CDR2 SYDVKM. CDR3 bases: TGTGCCAGCAGTTTAGGACAGCTTAATGAAAAACTGTTTTTT. It translates to CASSLGQLNEKLFF.

The chain links TRBV7-9 to TRBJ2-5; TRBD2 matches 10 bases. CDR3 length equals 16 residues. V was pared by 4 bases and J by 4 bases, with 9 bases of the junction left unmatched. The germline CDR1 and CDR2 sequences are SEHNR and FQNEAQ (reference sequence). DNA for the CDR3: TGTGCCAGCAGCTCCGCCGGGACTAGCGTCCGAGAGACCCAGTACTTC. Translated, it gives CASSSAGTSVRETQYF.

V and J are TRBV7-8 and TRBJ2-1; 12 bases align to TRBD2. Looked up from germline, CDR1 is SGHVS and CDR2 is FQNEAQ. V lost 1 base and J lost 4; bases outside the gene matches: 8. CDR3 length equals 18 residues. The CDR3 spells CASSLVGASGRGYNEQFF. The CDR3 DNA reads as TGTGCCAGCAGCTTAGTGGGTGCTAGCGGGAGGGGGTACAATGAGCAGTTCTTC.

The chain has TRBV4-3 and TRBJ2-2; 7 bases agree with TRBD1. The CDR3 consists of 15 residues. Losses at the gene ends were 3 bases for V and 1 base for J; bases not matched to a gene: 2. The V gene's germline CDR1 is LGHNA and CDR2 YSLEER. CDR3 loop: CASSHRQGNTGELFF. The CDR3 nucleotides are TGCGCCAGCAGCCATAGACAGGGGAACACCGGGGAGCTGTTTTTT.

J is TRBJ2-3 and V is TRBV7-2; 9 nucleotides align to TRBD2. V was clipped by 1 base and J by 2 bases; unmatched bases: 1. The CDR3 covers 15 residues. Germline lookup yields CDR1 SGHTA and CDR2 FQGNSA. The CDR3 DNA reads as TGTGCCAGCAGCTTAGTAGCGGGAGACACAGATACGCAGTATTTT. It yields the protein CASSLVAGDTDTQYF.

A few counts support this clone. The J gene is TRBJ1-1, the V gene TRBV18; D gene uncertain. The CDR3 contains 13 residues. Germline assignment: CDR1 KGHSH and CDR2 LQKENI. The V and J ends lost 6 bases and 1 base respectively, with 9 bases between them. The CDR3 DNA is TGTGCCAGCTCCTTGCTAGAGAACACTGAAGCTTTCTTT. Translating it yields CASSLLENTEAFF.

The chain couples TRBV6-5 to TRBJ2-7; 7 positions agree with TRBD2. The CDR3 totals 14 residues. CDR1 is MNHEY, CDR2 SVGAGI, per germline. After removal of 6 bases from V and 1 base from J, the junction contained 6 bases not matched to a gene. CDR3 region: CASSQSSGSYEQYF. For the CDR3, the DNA is TGTGCCAGCAGCCAATCTAGCGGATCCTACGAGCAGTACTTC.

The V and J genes are TRBV27 and TRBJ2-7; maybe TRBD2 (5 bases). V gave up 3 bases and J gave up 2 bases, with 14 bases separating them. Germline lookup yields CDR1 MNHEY and CDR2 SMNVEV (reference sequence). The CDR3 extends over 15 amino acids. CDR3 nucleotides: TGTGCCAGCAGTTTCTCCGGTCGGGGTCCCTACGAGCAGTACTTC. Translating it yields CASSFSGRGPYEQYF.

The chain is built from TRBV4-3 and TRBJ2-3, with 10 bases lining up with TRBD2. The CDR3 spans 21 residues. Trimming cost V 1 base and J 0 bases; bases outside gene matches: 16. CDR1 is LGHNA and CDR2 is YSLEER in the germline V gene. The CDR3 spells CASSQARTGTSVQGSTDTQYF. CDR3 sequence (DNA): TGCGCCAGCAGCCAAGCCCGTACCGGGACTAGCGTACAAGGGAGCACAGATACGCAGTATTTT.

The rearrangement uses TRBV27 and TRBJ2-7; 9 positions match TRBD2. Germline V CDR1 and CDR2: MNHEY, SMNVEV (reference sequence). V lost 6 bases to trimming and J lost 0 bases; unmatched junction nucleotides: 3. This CDR3 spans 14 amino acids. CDR3 sequence (DNA): TGTGCCAGCAGACTAGCGGGTCACTCCTACGAGCAGTACTTC. This sequence encodes CASRLAGHSYEQYF.

The chain carries TRBV28 and TRBJ2-2; D is possibly TRBD2 (6 bases). The germline V gene has CDR1 MDHEN and CDR2 SYDVKM. The V gene lost 5 bases and the J gene lost 5 bases, with 18 bases spanning the gap. This CDR3 comprises 16 residues. CDR3 in DNA: TGTGCCAGCAGTCCTCCGGGACTTGCGGGGACCGGGGAGCTGTTTTTT. Amino acids: CASSPPGLAGTGELFF. Drawing the rest from reference TRBV28 and TRBJ2-2, the complete variable domain is DVKVTQSSRYLVKRTGEKVFLECVQDMDHENMFWYRQDPGLGLRLIYFSYDVKMKEKGDIPEGYSVSREKKERFSLILESASTNQTSMYLCASSPPGLAGTGELFFGEGSRLTVL.

In its sample, this clone was seen once. The chain carries TRBV28 and TRBJ1-2; D gene unclear. This CDR3 spans 12 amino acids. V lost 3 bases and J 6 bases, leaving 8 bases between the germline ends. The germline gives CDR1 MDHEN, CDR2 SYDVKM. CDR3 region: CASSLPGNGYTF. Written as DNA, the CDR3 is TGTGCCAGCAGTTTGCCGGGGAATGGCTACACCTTC.

In DNA, the CDR3 is TGTGCCAGCAGTGAAAGTCGGGGGGAGAGTGAGACCCAGTACTTC. Encoded protein: CASSESRGESETQYF. V and J are TRBV2 and TRBJ2-5; 7 nucleotides line up with TRBD2. This CDR3 region has 15 residues. Trimming cost V 2 bases and J 5 bases; bases outside gene matches: 8. Germline V gene data show CDR1 as SNHLY and CDR2 as FYNNEI.

This clone occurred a few times. This chain connects TRBV9 to TRBJ2-3, with 8 bases lining up with TRBD2. This CDR3 contains 17 residues. Looked up from germline, CDR1 is SGDLS and CDR2 is YYNGEE. The V segment lost 3 bases and the J segment 4 bases; nucleotides outside the gene matches: 13. As DNA, the CDR3 is TGTGCCAGCAGCGCGACCCCACTAACGGGGGGGTCAGATACGCAGTATTTT. Translated, it gives CASSATPLTGGSDTQYF.

The rearrangement joins TRBV7-2 to TRBJ2-7; TRBD1 might be the D (6 bases). The CDR3 is 14 residues long. V shed 5 bases and J shed 5 bases, with 16 bases lying between them. Germline CDR1 is SGHTA and CDR2 is FQGNSA. CDR3 DNA: TGTGCCAGCAGCCCTACCCGACAGGCCCACGAGCAGTACTTC. Encoded protein: CASSPTRQAHEQYF.

The rearrangement links TRBV5-1 to TRBJ2-1, with 7 nucleotides matching TRBD2. Trimming removed 4 bases from V and 3 bases from J; junction bases left unmatched: 10. Germline CDR1 reads SGHRS; CDR2 reads YFSETQ. The CDR3 consists of 16 residues. The CDR3 here is CASSAGDRPLYNEQFF. In nucleotides, the CDR3 is TGCGCCAGCAGCGCGGGGGACCGGCCCCTCTACAATGAGCAGTTCTTC.

This chain joins TRBV6-6 and TRBJ2-4; TRBD2 might be the D (5 bases). CDR3 length: 14 residues. The germline CDR1 and CDR2 sequences are MNHNY and SVGAGI (reference sequence). V lost 4 bases, J lost 7 bases, and 14 bases lay in between. The CDR3 nucleotides read TGTGCCAGCAGTTCCAAGGCCGGCGGGAACATTCAGTACTTC. This sequence encodes CASSSKAGGNIQYF.

Note on this clone: This specimen includes other DNA sequences encoding the same CDR3. This sequence joins TRBV7-8 and TRBJ1-3, with a possible D match to TRBD1 (5 bases). Trimming took 1 base from V and 2 from J, leaving 9 bases between them. This CDR3 region has 15 residues. Germline CDR1 and CDR2: SGHVS and FQNEAQ. In nucleotides, the CDR3 is TGTGCCAGCAGCTTAGGCGGGGGGACTGGAAACACCATATATTTT. Translating it yields CASSLGGGTGNTIYF.

The V gene is TRBV2, the J gene TRBJ2-3; no definite D call. The CDR3 has 12 residues. Germline V gene lookup returns CDR1 SNHLY and CDR2 FYNNEI. V shed 6 bases and J shed 2 bases, with 6 bases lying between them. The CDR3 coding sequence is TGTGCCAGCAGCGCTAACACAGATACGCAGTATTTT. It codes for CASSANTDTQYF.

This clone was picked up one time. The rearrangement links TRBV12-3 or TRBV12-4 to TRBJ1-6; D gene uncertain. The CDR3 has 13 residues. V was pared by 1 base and J by 6 bases, with 4 bases between. DNA for the CDR3: TGTGCCAGCAGTTTAGGACTTAATTCACCCCTCCACTTT. Protein sequence: CASSLGLNSPLHF.

V and J are TRBV20-1 and TRBJ1-2; D is undetermined. V was cut by 3 bases and J by 2 bases, with 10 bases left in between. Germline CDR1 reads DFQATT; CDR2 reads SNEGSKA (reference sequence). The CDR3 runs to 13 residues. The CDR3 reads CSASGRENYGYTF. CDR3 DNA sequence: TGCAGTGCTAGTGGGAGGGAAAACTATGGCTACACCTTC.

The V call is TRBV27, the J call TRBJ1-1; no definite D call. Germline CDR1 is MNHEY and CDR2 is SMNVEV (reference sequence). The germline V and J ends were trimmed by 6 bases and 3 bases, with 14 bases remaining between them. This CDR3 comprises 14 residues. The CDR3 spells CASRNWVRDTEAFF. The CDR3 DNA is TGTGCCAGCAGGAACTGGGTTCGGGACACTGAAGCTTTCTTT.

The chain employs TRBV7-2 and TRBJ2-3, with 12 bases matching TRBD2. V dropped 3 bases and J dropped 6; count of bases not matched to a gene: 7. The CDR3 loop spans 16 amino acids. Germline values: CDR1 SGHTA, CDR2 FQGNSA. DNA of the CDR3: TGTGCCAGCAGCTTCGGGACTAGCGGGCTCAGGGATACGCAGTATTTT. Protein sequence: CASSFGTSGLRDTQYF. The whole variable domain, filled in from reference TRBV7-2 and TRBJ2-3, reads GAGVSQSPSNKVTEKGKDVELRCDPISGHTALYWYRQSLGQGLEFLIYFQGNSAPDKSGLPSDRFSAERTGGSVSTLTIQRTQQEDSAVYLCASSFGTSGLRDTQYFGPGTRLTVL.

The chain joins TRBV2 to TRBJ2-7; 8 nucleotides align to TRBD2. The CDR3 runs 15 residues. Germline V gives CDR1 SNHLY, CDR2 FYNNEI. V dropped 3 bases and J dropped 0; count of bases not matched to a gene: 4. CDR3 region: CASSDRLASSYEQYF. The DNA for the CDR3 is TGTGCCAGCAGTGACAGACTAGCGAGCTCCTACGAGCAGTACTTC.